This TCR beta chain was profiled in a study of cytomegalovirus exposure and HLA in healthy donors. Study-wide findings and caveats: A later analysis found TCR association rates differed by HLA locus, highest for DRB1 and lowest for HLA-C. Productive rates of about 90% or about 30% were seen for most TCR beta V segments in an earlier analysis. An analysis was carried out at a later point. It showed that HLA-associated TCR beta chains were more clonally expanded than equally common non-associated chains.

CDR3 length equals 16 residues. Germline V gene data show CDR1 as SGHTA and CDR2 as FQGNSA. The junction had 9 bases not matched to a gene; V was cut back by 5 bases and J by 1 base. On this clone: The target antigen is unknown.

In the PCR, 60 Vbeta and 13 Jbeta primers were used. Clones were sequenced by immunoSEQ multiplex PCR, and TCRdb holds only the in-frame ones, with some missing. The table has about 65,000 clones, approximately 60% seen once. The origin of this receptor is a man younger than 45 in good health and CMV-seronegative. The chain has TRBV7-2 and TRBJ2-5; 8 bases map to TRBD2. The specimen was PBMCs. DNA of the CDR3: TGTGCCAGCAGCCCCCTGTCAGCGGGGGCCCAAGAGACCCAGTACTTC. Amino acid sequence: CASSPLSAGAQETQYF.